This entry is about one T cell receptor (beta chain). At the DNA level, this CDR3 is encoded by other sequences in the same sample as well. Germline CDR1 SGHVS, CDR2 FNYEAQ. This CDR3 contains 13 residues. The V end was cut by 3 bases, the J end by 8 bases, with 13 bases between. The data derive from a study of cytomegalovirus exposure and HLA in healthy donors. Vbeta (60) and Jbeta (13) primers were used in the PCR. Clones were read by immunoSEQ multiplex PCR, and TCRdb kept only the in-frame ones, dropping some. The repertoire holds 210,000 or so clones, with about nine tenths as singletons. The V gene is TRBV7-6, the J gene TRBJ1-1, with D perhaps TRBD1 (6 bases). This TCR derives from a man younger than 40 in good health and CMV-seronegative. Sequences were obtained from PBMCs. The CDR3 region is CASSFATGGEAFF. The CDR3 DNA reads TGTGCCAGCAGCTTTGCGACGGGGGGCGAAGCTTTCTTT.